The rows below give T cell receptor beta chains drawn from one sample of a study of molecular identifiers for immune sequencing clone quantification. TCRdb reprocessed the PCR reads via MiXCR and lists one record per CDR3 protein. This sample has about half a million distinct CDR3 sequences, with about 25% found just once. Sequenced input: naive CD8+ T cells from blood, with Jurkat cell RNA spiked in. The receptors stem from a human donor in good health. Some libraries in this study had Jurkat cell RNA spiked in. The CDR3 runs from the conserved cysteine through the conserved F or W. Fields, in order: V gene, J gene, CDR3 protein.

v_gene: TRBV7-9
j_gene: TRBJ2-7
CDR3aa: CASSSNRGEQYF

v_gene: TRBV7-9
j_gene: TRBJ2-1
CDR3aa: CASSHRLAGHNNNEQFF

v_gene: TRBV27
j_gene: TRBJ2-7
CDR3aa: CASGSGSSYEQYF

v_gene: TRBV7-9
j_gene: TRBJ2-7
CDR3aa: CASSQEDYEQYF

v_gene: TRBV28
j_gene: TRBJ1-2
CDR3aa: CASSLLGHTGYTF

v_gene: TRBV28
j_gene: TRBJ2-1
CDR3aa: CAIKLEAGGPSNEQFF

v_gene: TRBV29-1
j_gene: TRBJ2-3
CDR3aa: CSVEPGAGIVDTQYF

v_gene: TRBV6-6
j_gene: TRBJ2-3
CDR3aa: CASSYVRQGASDTQYF

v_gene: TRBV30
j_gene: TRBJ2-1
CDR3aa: CAWSVGVLVKNEQFF

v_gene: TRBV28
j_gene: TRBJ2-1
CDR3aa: CASRGLAGADEQFF

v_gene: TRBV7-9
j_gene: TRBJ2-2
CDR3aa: CASNLQGRSEELFF

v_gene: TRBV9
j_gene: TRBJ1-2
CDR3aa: CATWGGGGYTF

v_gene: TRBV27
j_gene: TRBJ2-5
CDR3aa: CASSFWNKETQYF

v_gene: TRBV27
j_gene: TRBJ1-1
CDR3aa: CASSTGRNTEALF

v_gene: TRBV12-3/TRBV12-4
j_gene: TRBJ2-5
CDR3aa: CASSPPRGTGNLETQYF

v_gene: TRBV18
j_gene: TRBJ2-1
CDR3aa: CASSPPKGADEHFF

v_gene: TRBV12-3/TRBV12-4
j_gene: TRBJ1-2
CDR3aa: CASSTDGFGYTF

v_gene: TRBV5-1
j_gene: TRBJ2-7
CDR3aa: CASTLQDGAPVEQYF

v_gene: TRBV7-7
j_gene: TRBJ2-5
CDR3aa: CASSPRTGSGETQYF

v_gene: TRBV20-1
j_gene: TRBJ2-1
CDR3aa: CSAYLAGGYNEQFF